Included here is one T cell receptor beta chain sequence, with context. This entry is derived from a study of blood T cell repertoires in COVID-19. Study-level background: Nucleic acid was either cDNA or gDNA, and it came from T cells, B-cell-depleted T cells, or PBMCs.

Original handling: Amplifying reference gene primers gave estimates of nucleated cell counts. The assay was immunoSEQ multiplex PCR, and TCRdb's table has in-frame clones only and misses some. The V and J calls and clone size were taken over from that table, and D and trimming were inferred from the DNA. Among some 220,000 clones listed, approximately 85% were seen once. Germline lookup yields CDR1 MDHEN and CDR2 SYDVKM. The CDR3 contains 17 residues. V was cut by 4 bases and J by 1 base, with 19 bases left in between. The receptor was isolated from a woman in her 70s with COVID-19, enrolled during active disease. The chain couples TRBV28 to TRBJ1-2; D is perhaps TRBD1 (6 bases). Material: peripheral blood. The CDR3 reads CASSSTVIGTSNYGYTF. The DNA for the CDR3 is TGTGCCAGCAGTTCAACAGTTATAGGGACAAGTAACTATGGCTACACCTTC.